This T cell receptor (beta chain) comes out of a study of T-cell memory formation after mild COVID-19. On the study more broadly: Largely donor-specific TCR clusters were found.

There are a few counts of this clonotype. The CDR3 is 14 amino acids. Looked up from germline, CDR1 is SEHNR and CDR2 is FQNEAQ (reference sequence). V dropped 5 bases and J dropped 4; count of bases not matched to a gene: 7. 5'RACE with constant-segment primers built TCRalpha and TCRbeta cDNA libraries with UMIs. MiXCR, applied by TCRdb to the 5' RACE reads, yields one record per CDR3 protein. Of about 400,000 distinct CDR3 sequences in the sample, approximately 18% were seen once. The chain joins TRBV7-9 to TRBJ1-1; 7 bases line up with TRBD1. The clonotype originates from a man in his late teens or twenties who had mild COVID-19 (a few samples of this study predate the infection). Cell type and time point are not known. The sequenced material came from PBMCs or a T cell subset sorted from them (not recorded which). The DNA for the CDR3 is TGTGCCAGCAGCGACAGGGATCGTTTCACTGAAGCTTTCTTT. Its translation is CASSDRDRFTEAFF.